A selection of T cell receptor beta chains follows, all from one sample in a study of OX40 agonist ivuxolimab in advanced cancers. Using immunoSEQ multiplex PCR, the repertoire was profiled, and TCRdb retains in-frame clones only, with some absent. In the table there are about 60,000 clones, 85% to 90% of which are singletons. This material consisted of CD4+ or CD8+ T cells sorted from blood, taken in a trial of the OX40 agonist ivuxolimab. The source of these receptors is an adult with an advanced solid tumor such as melanoma, head and neck, liver or kidney cancer. CDR3s include the opening cysteine and the closing phenylalanine or tryptophan. Fields, in order: J gene, V gene, CDR3 length, CDR3 protein.

>TRBJ1-5|TRBV10-3|17
CAISESGGARGNQPQHF
>TRBJ1-1|TRBV7-9|15
CASSLGDSPFRQAFF
>TRBJ2-7|TRBV20-1|10
CSAQAYEQYF
>TRBJ1-1|TRBV27|14
CASSLESRNTEAFF
>TRBJ2-3|TRBV11-2|17
CASSLRLAGAPADTQYF
>TRBJ2-3|TRBV18|18
CASSPLTGGVTSTDTQYF
>TRBJ2-7|TRBV7-9|15
CASSLVASGTYEQYF
>TRBJ2-5|TRBV7-9|15
CASSPSAGVQETQYF
>TRBJ1-5|TRBV11-2|15
CASSLGGSAGQPQHF
>TRBJ1-1|TRBV6-5|13
CASSKGGGTEAFF
>TRBJ1-1|TRBV7-8|16
CASSSSRRGGNTEAFF